The source of this T cell receptor (beta chain) is a study of response to subunit inactivated influenza vaccine. Overall study results and limits: The study's authors posited that every seasonal influenza vaccination enlists few new T cells.

The CDR3 extends over 20 amino acids. The V gene lost 5 bases and the J gene lost 2 bases, with 30 bases spanning the gap. As regards this clonotype: Its target is unknown.

Using its own MiXCR run on the RT-PCR reads, TCRdb lists one record per CDR3 protein. The repertoire holds about 500,000 distinct CDR3 sequences, with more than 15% as singletons. J is TRBJ1-1 and V is TRBV12-3 or TRBV12-4, with D possibly being TRBD1 (6 bases). The specimen comprised CD4+ T cells sorted from PBMCs, sampled around 25 months after vaccination. The clonotype originates from a man between 50 and 69 years old who received an inactivated influenza vaccine. The CDR3 spells CASSPPGRGVTLTPNTEAFF. In DNA form, the CDR3 reads TGTGCCAGCAGTCCCCCGGGCAGGGGAGTAACCCTGACCCCTAACACTGAAGCTTTCTTT.